The TCR beta chain under discussion was sequenced for a study of T cell responses to AZD1222 COVID-19 vaccine. CDR3 length: 16 amino acids. The J segment lost 12 bases and the V segment lost 5 bases, leaving 13 bases of the junction unmatched. Germline CDR1 reads MNHEY; CDR2 reads SMNVEV (reference sequence). Regarding this clone: The identical CDR3 is also encoded by other nucleotide sequences in the sample.

Produced via immunoSEQ multiplex PCR; TCRdb's table is partial and in-frame only. Among 150,000 or so clones listed, roughly nine tenths were seen once. This sequence originates from an adult who had recovered from COVID-19. Sample: peripheral blood, taken after recovery from COVID-19. V is TRBV27 and J is TRBJ2-1; 13 nucleotides align to TRBD2. CDR3 nucleotides: TGTGCCAGCAGTCCTAGACTAGCGGGAGGCATTCTAAGGCAGTTCTTC. This codes for CASSPRLAGGILRQFF.